Listed below are T cell receptor beta chains from one sample, sequenced in a study of blood T cells in healthy people across ages. One entry per CDR3 protein, called by TCRdb with MiXCR from the 5' RACE reads. The sample yields more than 800,000 distinct CDR3 sequences, more than 35% seen once. The sample was blood. The receptor source for this set is a woman in her fifties or sixties in good health. CDR3s include the opening cysteine and the closing phenylalanine or tryptophan.

V gene	J gene	CDR3 protein
TRBV28	TRBJ1-5	CASSFTNQPQHF
TRBV7-8	TRBJ1-1	CASSQDREGRPSPEAFF
TRBV3-1	TRBJ2-7	CASSQTGTAREQYF
TRBV4-1	TRBJ2-3	CASSSKPSTDTQYF
TRBV20-1	TRBJ1-1	CTPSQGNTEAFF
TRBV5-1	TRBJ1-1	CASSLEGGWETEAFF
TRBV6-2/TRBV6-3	TRBJ2-1	CASSYSVPRWDEQFF
TRBV11-2	.	CASSLDLASGRNIQYF
TRBV20-1	TRBJ2-1	CSATRQVGYNEQFF
TRBV3-1	TRBJ2-1	CASSQVWYNEQFF
TRBV3-1	TRBJ2-3	CASSQDSRIGSAQYF
TRBV7-8	TRBJ2-5	CASSLHSGRIQETQYF
TRBV7-2	TRBJ1-2	CASSLVGSEGYTF
TRBV5-5	TRBJ2-7	CASSLGVARLGEQYF
TRBV6-1	TRBJ2-7	CASSEGRGQRYEQYF
TRBV28	TRBJ2-5	CASTREGEGIQETQYF
TRBV11-1	TRBJ2-1	CASSSTSEQFF
TRBV7-2	TRBJ2-7	CASSLTGQGSYEQYF
TRBV27	TRBJ1-3	CASSSGTGLVDTIYF
TRBV27	TRBJ1-6	CASSLMVGREKYNSPLHF
TRBV27	TRBJ1-6	CASSLSGGKHSPLHF
TRBV4-1	TRBJ2-7	CASSQAIVGGYEQYF
TRBV5-6	TRBJ2-5	CASSQGQPGWRETQYF
TRBV2	TRBJ2-7	CASSDYGSSYEQYF